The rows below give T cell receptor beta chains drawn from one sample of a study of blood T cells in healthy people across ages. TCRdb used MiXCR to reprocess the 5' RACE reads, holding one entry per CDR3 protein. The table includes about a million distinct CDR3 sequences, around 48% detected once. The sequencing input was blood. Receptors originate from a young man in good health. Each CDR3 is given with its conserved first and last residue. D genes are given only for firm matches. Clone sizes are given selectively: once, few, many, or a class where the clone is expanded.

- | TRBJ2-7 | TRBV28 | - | CASSDSCEQYF | TGTGCCAGCAGTGACAGCTGCGAGCAGTACTTC
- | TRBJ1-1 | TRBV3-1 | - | CASSQDGVKNTEAFF | TGTGCCAGCAGCCAAGATGGCGTAAAAAACACTGAAGCTTTCTTT
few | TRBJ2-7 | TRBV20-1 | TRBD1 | CSARDPSRGHEQYF | TGCAGTGCTAGAGATCCGAGCAGGGGGCACGAGCAGTACTTC
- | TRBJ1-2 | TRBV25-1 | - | CASSEQALGGYTF | TGTGCCAGCAGTGAACAGGCCCTTGGGGGCTACACCTTC
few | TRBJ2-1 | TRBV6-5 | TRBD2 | CASSFRHPGLAGNYNEQFF | TGTGCCAGCAGTTTCCGACACCCGGGACTAGCGGGGAACTACAATGAGCAGTTCTTC
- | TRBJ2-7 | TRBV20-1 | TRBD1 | CSGGRQGLSTETYEQYF | TGCAGTGGGGGAAGACAGGGGCTCTCTACCGAGACCTACGAGCAGTACTTC
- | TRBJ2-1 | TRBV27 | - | CASRPHPGEQFF | TGTGCCAGCAGGCCCCACCCCGGTGAGCAGTTCTTC
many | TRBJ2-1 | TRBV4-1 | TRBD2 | CASSQENGGGCEQFF | TGCGCCAGCAGCCAAGAAAACGGGGGGGGTTGCGAGCAGTTCTTC
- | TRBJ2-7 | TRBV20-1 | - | CSASSSHNVYEQYF | TGCAGTGCTAGTTCATCCCATAATGTCTACGAGCAGTACTTC
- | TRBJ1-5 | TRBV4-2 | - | CASSGTGLGQPQHF | TGTGCCAGCAGCGGTACAGGGTTAGGGCAGCCCCAGCATTTT
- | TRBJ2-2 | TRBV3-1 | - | CASSIPTSSGELFF | TGTGCCAGCAGCATTCCGACTAGTTCCGGGGAGCTGTTTTTT
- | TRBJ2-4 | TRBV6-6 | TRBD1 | CASIGQGLTKNIQYF | TGTGCCAGCATCGGACAGGGATTAACCAAAAACATTCAGTACTTC
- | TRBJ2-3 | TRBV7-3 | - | CASSSRGLSTDTQYF | TGTGCCAGCAGCTCCCGAGGGCTATCTACAGATACGCAGTATTTT
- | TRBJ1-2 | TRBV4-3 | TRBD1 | CASSQARGRWDYGYTF | TGCGCCAGCAGCCAAGCCAGGGGGCGATGGGACTATGGCTACACCTTC
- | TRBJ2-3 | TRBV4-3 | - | CAGSQGLTTDTQYF | TGCGCCGGCAGCCAAGGGCTGACTACTGATACGCAGTATTTT
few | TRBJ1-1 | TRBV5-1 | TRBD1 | CASSLGNQGGAFF | TGCGCCAGCAGCTTGGGGAATCAGGGGGGAGCTTTCTTT
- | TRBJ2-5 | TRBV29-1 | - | CSVGGGLETQYF | TGCAGCGTTGGTGGGGGTCTCGAGACCCAGTACTTC